The rows below give T cell receptor beta chains drawn from one sample of a study of blood T cell repertoires in COVID-19. Clones were sequenced by immunoSEQ multiplex PCR, and TCRdb holds only the in-frame ones, with some missing. The profile shows tens of thousands of clones, about 95% of them singletons. The specimen sequenced was peripheral blood. The origin of the receptors is a human donor with active COVID-19. The donor label of this sample is uncertain. Each CDR3 is given with its conserved first and last residue. Fields, in order: V gene, J gene, clone size, D gene, CDR3 DNA, CDR3 protein. D genes are given only for firm matches. The size field is filled for only some rows; it gives once, few, many or a size class.

V: TRBV11-2
J: TRBJ2-2
size: -
D: -
DNA: TGTGCCAGCAGCCGGCGCGGGGACACCGGGGAGCTGTTTTTT
CDR3: CASSRRGDTGELFF

V: TRBV28
J: TRBJ1-2
size: -
D: -
DNA: TGTGCCAGCAGTAGACAGGTCCGTGAGGGCTACACCTTC
CDR3: CASSRQVREGYTF

V: TRBV28
J: TRBJ1-2
size: -
D: -
DNA: TGTGCCAGCAGTCGGGGAAGCGGCTACACCTTC
CDR3: CASSRGSGYTF

V: TRBV27
J: TRBJ2-1
size: -
D: TRBD2
DNA: TGTGCCAGCAGTCATTCTAGCGGCCTCAATGAGCAGTTCTTC
CDR3: CASSHSSGLNEQFF

V: TRBV5-1
J: TRBJ2-3
size: -
D: -
DNA: TGCGCCAGCAGCTTTAGGAGATCTTTCGGGACAGATACGCAGTATTTT
CDR3: CASSFRRSFGTDTQYF

V: TRBV2
J: TRBJ1-2
size: -
D: TRBD1
DNA: TGTGCCAGCAGCTACAGGGGATCCAACTATGGCTACACCTTC
CDR3: CASSYRGSNYGYTF

V: TRBV21-1
J: TRBJ1-6
size: -
D: -
DNA: TGTGCCAGCAGCAAACAGTTAGGTGACACCAGCTCCTATAATTCACCCCTCCACTTT
CDR3: CASSKQLGDTSSYNSPLHF

V: TRBV9
J: TRBJ1-2
size: -
D: TRBD1
DNA: TGTGCCAGCAGCGCACAAACAGGGGGGAAAAGCTATGGCTACACCTTC
CDR3: CASSAQTGGKSYGYTF

V: TRBV18
J: TRBJ1-5
size: -
D: -
DNA: TGTGCCAGCTCCCAAAGGGAGGGCCTTCAGGAGCCCCAGCATTTT
CDR3: CASSQREGLQEPQHF

V: TRBV6-5
J: TRBJ1-6
size: -
D: -
DNA: TGTGCCAGCACCAGAAATAGGGGCCCGAATTCACCCCTCCACTTT
CDR3: CASTRNRGPNSPLHF

V: TRBV5-1
J: TRBJ2-2
size: once
D: -
DNA: TGCGCCAGCAGCTTAGGGGCCGGGGAGCTGTTTTTT
CDR3: CASSLGAGELFF

V: TRBV10-3
J: TRBJ1-2
size: -
D: -
DNA: TGTGCCATCAGTGACCACAGGGCTAACTATGGCTACACCTTC
CDR3: CAISDHRANYGYTF

V: TRBV5-1
J: TRBJ2-1
size: -
D: TRBD1
DNA: TGCGCCAGCAGCTCGGGACAGATTATTAATGAGCAGTTCTTC
CDR3: CASSSGQIINEQFF

V: TRBV3-1/TRBV3-2
J: TRBJ1-2
size: -
D: -
DNA: TGTGCCAGCAGCCAAAACAGGGGCTACACCTTC
CDR3: CASSQNRGYTF

V: TRBV7-9
J: TRBJ1-1
size: -
D: TRBD1
DNA: TGTGCCAGCAGCATGACAGGGGGCGCGCCTGAAGCTTTCTTT
CDR3: CASSMTGGAPEAFF

V: TRBV20-1
J: TRBJ1-1
size: -
D: TRBD1
DNA: TGCAGTGCTAGTACCCCAGGGGGGTACACTGAAGCTTTCTTT
CDR3: CSASTPGGYTEAFF

V: TRBV4-1
J: TRBJ2-7
size: -
D: -
DNA: TGCGCCAGCAGCCAAGGGCCAGGAGGGCCCTACGAGCAGTACTTC
CDR3: CASSQGPGGPYEQYF

V: TRBV3-1/TRBV3-2
J: TRBJ2-7
size: -
D: TRBD2
DNA: TGTGCCAGCAGCCAGGGGGGGGGTGACGAGCAGTACTTC
CDR3: CASSQGGGDEQYF

V: TRBV19
J: TRBJ2-7
size: -
D: -
DNA: TGTGCCAGTAGTATAGGGGCCCTTACTGTGGCCGAGCAGTACTTC
CDR3: CASSIGALTVAEQYF

V: TRBV4-1
J: TRBJ2-4
size: -
D: -
DNA: TGCGCCAGCAGCCAAGTAGAGGGGGAGAGCATTCAGTACTTC
CDR3: CASSQVEGESIQYF

V: TRBV6-5
J: TRBJ2-7
size: -
D: TRBD1
DNA: TGTGCCAGCAGTTTAACAGGGGGCTCAGACGAGCAGTACTTC
CDR3: CASSLTGGSDEQYF

V: TRBV5-8
J: TRBJ1-5
size: -
D: -
DNA: TGTGCCAGCACCAGGGCCCCCAATCAGCCCCAGCATTTT
CDR3: CASTRAPNQPQHF

V: TRBV6-5
J: TRBJ1-6
size: -
D: TRBD1
DNA: TGTGCCAGCAGCGGGGACAGCGGAAATTCACCCCTCCACTTT
CDR3: CASSGDSGNSPLHF

V: TRBV7-9
J: TRBJ2-7
size: -
D: -
DNA: TGTGCCAGCAGCCTGGAAGCGGGCCAGGCCGAATACGAGCAGTACTTC
CDR3: CASSLEAGQAEYEQYF

V: TRBV10-3
J: TRBJ2-2
size: -
D: TRBD2
DNA: TGTGCCATCAGTGACGGACTAGCGGGAGGCTCCGGGGAGCTGTTTTTT
CDR3: CAISDGLAGGSGELFF

V: TRBV28
J: TRBJ2-3
size: -
D: -
DNA: TGTGCCAGCAGTTCCCCCCCCCGGACAGGACTTATAGGGGGGGATACGCAGTATTTT
CDR3: CASSSPPRTGLIGGDTQYF

V: TRBV10-3
J: TRBJ2-3
size: -
D: TRBD1
DNA: TGTGCCATCAGCGGACAGGGTGGATCAGATACGCAGTATTTT
CDR3: CAISGQGGSDTQYF

V: TRBV3-1/TRBV3-2
J: TRBJ1-6
size: -
D: -
DNA: TGTGCCAGCAGCCAAGACAGGGGCTCTCCTAATTCACCCCTCCACTTT
CDR3: CASSQDRGSPNSPLHF

V: TRBV5-4
J: TRBJ1-6
size: -
D: TRBD1
DNA: TGTGCCAGCAGCTCCTCCGGGACAGCAAATTCACCCCTCCACTTT
CDR3: CASSSSGTANSPLHF

V: TRBV10-2
J: TRBJ2-3
size: -
D: TRBD2
DNA: TGCGCCAGCATGGGGGGACTAGAGGTAGATACGCAGTATTTT
CDR3: CASMGGLEVDTQYF

V: TRBV28
J: TRBJ1-1
size: -
D: TRBD1
DNA: TGTGCCAGCAGCCTTCAGGGGGCGAGAGACACTGAAGCTTTCTTT
CDR3: CASSLQGARDTEAFF

V: TRBV12-5
J: TRBJ2-7
size: -
D: TRBD1
DNA: TGTGCTAGTGGTTTGGTACTCGGGACAGGGCCCAACGAGCAGTACTTC
CDR3: CASGLVLGTGPNEQYF